Below are 16 T cell receptor beta chains sequenced from a single sample in a study of patients and donors after allogeneic stem cell transplantation. Each CDR3 protein is one row after TCRdb ran MiXCR on the RT-PCR reads. This sample has tens of thousands of distinct CDR3 sequences; approximately 49% occur once, and the top ten carry 61%. The sequenced sample consisted of blood, either unsorted or a sorted T cell fraction (not recorded which). Receptor source: a human donor who was either an allogeneic HSCT recipient or a stem cell or donor lymphocyte infusion donor (not recorded which). It is not recorded whose cells these are; they may come from a transplant donor.

This clonotype was recorded at least ten times. The chain recombines TRBV20-1 with TRBJ1-2; no clear D. The CDR3 is 11 residues long. V lost 3 bases and J lost 3, with 5 bases in between. Germline CDR1 reads DFQATT; CDR2 reads SNEGSKA (reference sequence). The CDR3 region has the DNA TGCAGTGCTAGCCAAGACTATGGCTACACCTTC. Protein: CSASQDYGYTF.

This chain connects TRBV28 to TRBJ2-4, with 9 nucleotides matching TRBD1. The V segment lost 5 bases and the J segment 7 bases; nucleotides outside the gene matches: 12. This CDR3 contains 16 residues. Germline CDR1 MDHEN, CDR2 SYDVKM. CDR3 region: CASSPGSTGGINIQYF. CDR3 sequence (DNA): TGTGCCAGCAGTCCTGGTTCAACAGGGGGCATTAACATTCAGTACTTC.

The V and J genes are TRBV4-2 and TRBJ1-3; D call uncertain. CDR3 size: 14 residues. The germline CDR1 and CDR2 sequences are LGHNA and YNFKEQ. Trimming took 3 bases from V and 2 from J, leaving 8 bases between them. The CDR3 DNA is TGTGCCAGCAGCCAGGCGGGGACTGGAAACACCATATATTTT. Protein product: CASSQAGTGNTIYF.

The chain employs TRBV12-3 or TRBV12-4 and TRBJ1-5; D unclear. V lost 2 bases and J 7 bases, leaving 6 bases between the germline ends. CDR3 length equals 12 residues. CDR3: CASSLNGQPQHF. The CDR3 DNA reads as TGTGCCAGCAGTTTAAACGGGCAGCCCCAGCATTTT.

Notes on this clonotype: At one boundary the junction diverges from the germline segment, which might be a read error. This sequence joins TRBV5-1 and TRBJ2-1; no clear D gene. CDR1 and CDR2 from the germline V gene are SGHRS and YFSETQ. The CDR3 spans 15 residues. The CDR3 coding sequence is TGCGCCAGCAACTTGGGCCTCCGTGTCTACAATGAGCAGTTCTTC. Protein product: CASNLGLRVYNEQFF.

The table lists this clonotype with a few counts. CDR3 coding DNA: TGTGCCAGCAGCCAAGATTCCAGGCATGAGCAGTTCTTC. This gives the protein CASSQDSRHEQFF. The J gene is TRBJ2-1, the V gene TRBV4-2; D not resolved. The V end lost 0 bases, the J end lost 8 bases, and 8 bases lay between the germline ends. From germline, CDR1 is LGHNA and CDR2 YNFKEQ. This CDR3 region has 13 residues.

The table lists this clonotype with a few counts. The chain has TRBV20-1 and TRBJ1-2; no reliable D call. Per the germline V gene, CDR1 is DFQATT and CDR2 is SNEGSKA (reference sequence). Trimming removed 5 bases at V and 7 bases at J, with 11 bases between. This CDR3 comprises 11 residues. CDR3 sequence reads: CSAERGRGYTF. CDR3 in DNA: TGCAGTGCTGAACGAGGGCGTGGCTACACCTTC.

The chain links TRBV2 to TRBJ1-1, with D perhaps TRBD1 (5 bases). V dropped 0 bases and J dropped 0 bases, with 14 bases sitting between them. CDR1 is SNHLY, CDR2 FYNNEI, per germline. This CDR3 is built from 17 residues. CDR3 protein: CASSEAHRGLLNTEAFF. The CDR3 DNA sequence: TGTGCCAGCAGTGAAGCGCATAGGGGACTCCTGAACACTGAAGCTTTCTTT.

The CDR3 protein is CATASAGSGYNSPLHF. The CDR3 DNA reads as TGTGCCACCGCAAGTGCAGGGTCAGGCTATAATTCACCCCTCCACTTT. This sequence joins TRBV12-3 or TRBV12-4 and TRBJ1-6; D is possibly TRBD1 (5 bases). This CDR3 comprises 16 residues. The ends were cut back, 10 bases at V and 3 bases at J, with 19 bases in the middle.

This clonotype was recorded a few times. The gene calls are TRBV27 and TRBJ1-2; D might be TRBD1 (5 bases). Trimming left V 0 bases short and J 6 bases short, with 20 bases between. This CDR3 has 17 amino acids. Germline V CDR1 and CDR2: MNHEY, SMNVEV (reference sequence). The chain's CDR3 is CASSLSEVTGQQHGYTF. The CDR3 coding sequence is TGTGCCAGCAGTTTATCAGAAGTTACCGGACAACAACATGGCTACACCTTC.

This clonotype has just one count. This chain joins TRBV10-3 and TRBJ1-1, with D unresolved. The CDR3 is 15 amino acids. The germline CDR1 and CDR2 sequences are ENHRY and SYGVKD. The V end lost 4 bases, the J end lost 2 bases, and 14 bases lay between the germline ends. CDR3 sequence reads: CAISGKDRENTEAFF. As DNA, the CDR3 is TGTGCCATCAGTGGGAAGGACCGGGAAAACACTGAAGCTTTCTTT.

This clonotype has more than one count but fewer than ten. V and J are TRBV25-1 and TRBJ2-2; 7 positions match TRBD1. The CDR3 runs to 14 residues. The junction had 3 bases not matched to a gene; V was cut back by 4 bases and J by 4 bases. Germline values: CDR1 MGHDK, CDR2 SYGVNS. CDR3: CASSGRTGTGELFF. As DNA, the CDR3 is TGTGCCAGCAGTGGTCGGACAGGCACCGGGGAGCTGTTTTTT.

This chain connects TRBV3-1 to TRBJ2-7; 7 nucleotides agree with TRBD2. The length of the CDR3 is 16 residues. J lost 2 bases, V lost 4 bases, and 11 bases had no gene match. The germline gives CDR1 LGHDT, CDR2 YNNKEL (reference sequence). CDR3 protein: CASSPDWRELPYEQYF. CDR3 coding DNA: TGTGCCAGCAGCCCGGATTGGCGGGAGCTCCCCTACGAGCAGTACTTC.

The chain couples TRBV7-2 to TRBJ1-6; 7 bases fit TRBD1. Germline trimming cut 6 bases from V and 8 bases from J; bases unmatched to any gene: 7. The germline CDR1 and CDR2 sequences are SGHTA and FQGNSA. The CDR3 has 14 amino acids. This chain's CDR3 is CASSFNRGYSPLHF. The CDR3 bases are TGTGCCAGCAGTTTCAACAGGGGTTATTCACCCCTCCACTTT.

This clonotype was seen a few times. Here the CDR3 DNA reads TGTGCCAGCAGTTACTTCCAGGTCAATCAGCCCCAGCATTTT. This sequence encodes CASSYFQVNQPQHF. This rearrangement joins TRBV6-2 or TRBV6-3 to TRBJ1-5; no firm D call. The V gene's germline CDR1 is MNHEY and CDR2 SVGEGT. Trimming stripped 1 base from V and 3 bases from J, with 7 bases between. The CDR3 length is 14 residues.

This clonotype was counted between two and nine times. The rearrangement links TRBV5-1 to TRBJ1-2, with TRBD1 matching over 10 bases. CDR3 length: 15 amino acids. CDR1 and CDR2 from the germline V gene are SGHRS and YFSETQ. Trimming removed 0 bases from V and 8 bases from J; junction bases left unmatched: 7. The CDR3 DNA reads as TGCGCCAGCAGCTTGGATGGACAGGGGGACGTCGGCTACACCTTC. It is translated as CASSLDGQGDVGYTF.